What follows is one T cell receptor (beta chain) and its context. What it recognizes is unknown. With V trimmed by 4 bases and J by 4 bases, 9 bases remained unmatched. This CDR3 is built from 18 residues. Germline CDR1 reads LGHNA; CDR2 reads YNFKEQ. This record comes from a study of T-cell reconstitution after alpha-beta-depleted transplantation in children. Overall study results and limits: Several hundred expanded graft clones reportedly were the source of alpha-beta T cells about two months after transplant. The study traced high day-60 TCRbeta diversity in some patients to surviving recipient T cells and thymic progenitors. After one year, T-cell counts and TCRbeta diversity mostly came from new T cells.

Preparation of the TCRbeta library involved a method that used unique molecular identifiers. TCRdb reprocessed the PCR reads with MiXCR, giving one entry per CDR3 protein. The sample comprises about 210,000 distinct CDR3 sequences, roughly a sixth of which are singletons, and 43% rests with the top ten. This TCR was sampled from a male patient aged 2-15 years who had a stem cell transplant for acute lymphoblastic leukemia, so the T cells may come from the graft donor. This sequence joins TRBV4-2 and TRBJ2-1; 14 bases match TRBD2. Sequenced here: PBMCs, mostly from graft donor cells, sampled 360 days after TCRalphabeta/CD19-depleted stem cell transplant. CDR3 sequence reads: CASSPGLAGGPGYNEQFF. CDR3 bases: TGTGCCAGCAGCCCCGGACTAGCGGGGGGCCCTGGATACAATGAGCAGTTCTTC.